These T cell receptor beta chains were read from a single sample in a study of blood T cell repertoires in COVID-19. The protocol was immunoSEQ multiplex PCR, while the TCRdb copy is restricted to in-frame clones and leaves out a portion. Of fewer than 250,000 clones detected, around 80% appear once; the ten largest clones hold about 15%. The specimen sequenced was PBMCs or T cells enriched from blood (not recorded which). These receptor sequences come from a woman in her forties or fifties with acute COVID-19. The CDR3 runs from the conserved cysteine through the conserved F or W. A D gene is named only where the DNA matches it firmly. Not all rows give a size; the values are once, few, many and, for expanded clones, a class.

j_gene	v_gene	abundance	d_gene	CDR3aa	CDR3nt
TRBJ2-6	TRBV18	-	-	CASSPRYGAGANVLTF	TGTGCCAGCTCCCCGCGTTATGGTGCTGGGGCCAACGTCCTGACTTTC
TRBJ1-4	TRBV3-1/TRBV3-2	-	-	CASKSARGLEEKLFF	TGTGCCAGCAAATCCGCAAGGGGGTTGGAAGAAAAACTGTTTTTT
TRBJ1-2	TRBV3-1/TRBV3-2	-	-	CASSQEGGRGYTF	TGTGCCAGCAGCCAAGAGGGAGGGCGCGGCTACACCTTC
TRBJ1-1	TRBV5-1	-	-	CASSRQGGNTEAFF	TGCGCCAGCAGCCGCCAAGGGGGAAACACTGAAGCTTTCTTT
TRBJ1-2	TRBV6-5	once	TRBD1	CATPGQGPIDYGYTF	TGTGCCACTCCGGGACAGGGGCCCATTGACTATGGCTACACCTTC
TRBJ1-3	TRBV6-5	-	-	CASSFTGGGNTIYF	TGTGCCAGCAGTTTCACGGGGGGTGGAAACACCATATATTTT
TRBJ2-3	TRBV4-1	-	-	CASSYRDWKSTDTQYF	TGCGCCAGCAGCTACCGGGACTGGAAGAGCACAGATACGCAGTATTTT
TRBJ2-2	TRBV3-1/TRBV3-2	-	TRBD2	CASSRGSSGAGELFF	TGTGCCAGCAGCCGTGGCAGTAGCGGGGCCGGGGAGCTGTTTTTT
TRBJ1-4	TRBV7-2	-	-	CASSWGGTTNEKLFF	TGTGCCAGCAGCTGGGGGGGAACAACTAATGAAAAACTGTTTTTT
TRBJ1-3	TRBV25-1	-	-	CASTLSGNTIYF	TGTGCCAGCACACTCTCTGGAAACACCATATATTTT
TRBJ1-2	TRBV6-5	-	TRBD1	CASGSGQSYGYTF	TGTGCCAGCGGCTCGGGACAGTCCTATGGCTACACCTTC